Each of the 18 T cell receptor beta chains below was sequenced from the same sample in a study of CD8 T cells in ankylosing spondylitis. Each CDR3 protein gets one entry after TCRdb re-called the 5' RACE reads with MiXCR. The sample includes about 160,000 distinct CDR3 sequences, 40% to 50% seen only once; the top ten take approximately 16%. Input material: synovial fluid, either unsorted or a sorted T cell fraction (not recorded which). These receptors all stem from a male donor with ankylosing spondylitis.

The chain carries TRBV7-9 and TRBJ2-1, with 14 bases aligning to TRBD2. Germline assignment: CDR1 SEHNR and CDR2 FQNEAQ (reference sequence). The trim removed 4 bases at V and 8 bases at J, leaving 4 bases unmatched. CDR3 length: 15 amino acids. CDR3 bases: TGTGCCAGCAGCTCCAGACTAGCGGGAGGGGATGAGCAGTTCTTC. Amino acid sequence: CASSSRLAGGDEQFF.

CDR3 DNA sequence: TGTGCCACCAGAGGAGAAAGCGGGAGTCCTAGCCGGGAGCAGTTCTTC. Translation gives CATRGESGSPSREQFF. The rearrangement links TRBV10-3 to TRBJ2-1; 8 bases align to TRBD2. J gave up 10 bases and V 10 bases, and 21 bases lay outside the gene matches. The CDR3 is 16 residues long. In germline, CDR1 is ENHRY, CDR2 SYGVKD.

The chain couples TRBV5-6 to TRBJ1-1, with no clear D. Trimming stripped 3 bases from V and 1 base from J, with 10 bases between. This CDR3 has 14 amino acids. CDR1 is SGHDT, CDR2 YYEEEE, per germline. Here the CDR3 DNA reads TGTGCCAGCAGCTGGGCACCAGGGAACACTGAAGCTTTCTTT. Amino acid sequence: CASSWAPGNTEAFF.

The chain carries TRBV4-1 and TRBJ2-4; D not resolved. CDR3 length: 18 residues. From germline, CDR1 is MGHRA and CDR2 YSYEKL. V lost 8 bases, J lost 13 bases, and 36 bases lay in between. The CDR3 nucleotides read TGCGCCAGCGGGATCCGTTGGTCTTGGAAGGCTCTCTACAATGAGCAGTACTTC. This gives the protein CASGIRWSWKALYNEQYF.

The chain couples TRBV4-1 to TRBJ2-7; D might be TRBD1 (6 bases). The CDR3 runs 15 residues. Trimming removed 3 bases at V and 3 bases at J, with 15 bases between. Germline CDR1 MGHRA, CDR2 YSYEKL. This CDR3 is CASSHLGQKYYEQYF. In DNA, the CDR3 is TGCGCCAGCAGCCACCTCGGACAGAAGTACTACGAGCAGTACTTC.

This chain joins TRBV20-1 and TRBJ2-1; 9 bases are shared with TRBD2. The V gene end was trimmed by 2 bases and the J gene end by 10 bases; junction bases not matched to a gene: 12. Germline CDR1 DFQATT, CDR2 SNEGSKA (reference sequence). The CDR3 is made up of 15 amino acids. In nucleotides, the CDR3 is TGCAGTGCTAGAACGGTTAGCGGGAGCCCCCCAGAGCAGTTCTTC. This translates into CSARTVSGSPPEQFF.

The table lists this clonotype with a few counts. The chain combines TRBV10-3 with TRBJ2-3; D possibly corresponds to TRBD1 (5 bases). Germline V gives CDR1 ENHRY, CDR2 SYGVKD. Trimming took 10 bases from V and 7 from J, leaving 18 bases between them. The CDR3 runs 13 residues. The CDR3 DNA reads TGTGCCACTCAGGGCATCGGGTGGTATACGCAGTATTTT. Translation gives CATQGIGWYTQYF.

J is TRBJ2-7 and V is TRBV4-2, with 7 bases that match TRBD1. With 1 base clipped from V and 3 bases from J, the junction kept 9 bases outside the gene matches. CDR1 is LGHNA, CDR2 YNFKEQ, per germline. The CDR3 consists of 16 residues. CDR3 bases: TGTGCCAGCAGCCAAGCTCCCGCCGGGACAGACTACGAGCAGTACTTC. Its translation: CASSQAPAGTDYEQYF.

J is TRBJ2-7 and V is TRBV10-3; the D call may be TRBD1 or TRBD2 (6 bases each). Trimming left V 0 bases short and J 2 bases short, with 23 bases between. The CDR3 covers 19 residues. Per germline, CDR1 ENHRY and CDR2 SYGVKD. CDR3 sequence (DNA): TGTGCCATCAGTGAGTCGACCCCATCTAGGGGGGCCTTAACCTACGAGCAGTACTTC. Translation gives CAISESTPSRGALTYEQYF.

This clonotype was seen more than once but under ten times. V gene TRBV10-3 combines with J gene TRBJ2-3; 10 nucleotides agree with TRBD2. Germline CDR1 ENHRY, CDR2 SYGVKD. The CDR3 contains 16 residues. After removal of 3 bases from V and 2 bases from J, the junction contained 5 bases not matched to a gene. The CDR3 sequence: CAISDLAGENTDTQYF. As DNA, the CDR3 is TGTGCCATCAGTGACCTAGCGGGGGAGAACACAGATACGCAGTATTTT.

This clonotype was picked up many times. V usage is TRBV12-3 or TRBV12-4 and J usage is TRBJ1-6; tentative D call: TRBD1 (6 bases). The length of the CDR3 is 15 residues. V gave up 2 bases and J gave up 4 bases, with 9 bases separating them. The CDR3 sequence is CASSLPTGYNSPLHF. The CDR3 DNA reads TGTGCCAGCAGTTTACCGACAGGATATAATTCACCCCTCCACTTT.

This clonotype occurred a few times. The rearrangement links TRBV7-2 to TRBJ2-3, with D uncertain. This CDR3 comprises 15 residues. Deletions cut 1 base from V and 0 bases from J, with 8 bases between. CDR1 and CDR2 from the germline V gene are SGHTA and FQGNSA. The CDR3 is CASSLGVRSTDTQYF. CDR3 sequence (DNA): TGTGCCAGCAGCTTAGGTGTAAGGAGCACAGATACGCAGTATTTT.

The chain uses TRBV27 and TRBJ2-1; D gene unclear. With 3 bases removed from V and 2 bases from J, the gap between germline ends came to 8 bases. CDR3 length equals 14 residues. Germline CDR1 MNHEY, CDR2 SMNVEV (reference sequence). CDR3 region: CASSLAPTYNEQFF. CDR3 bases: TGTGCCAGCAGTTTGGCGCCCACCTACAATGAGCAGTTCTTC.

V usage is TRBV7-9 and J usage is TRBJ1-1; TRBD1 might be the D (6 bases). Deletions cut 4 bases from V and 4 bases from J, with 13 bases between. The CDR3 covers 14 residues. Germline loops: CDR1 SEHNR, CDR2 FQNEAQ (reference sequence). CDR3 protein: CASSSFQGFTEAFF. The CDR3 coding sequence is TGTGCCAGCAGCTCCTTCCAGGGGTTCACTGAAGCTTTCTTT.

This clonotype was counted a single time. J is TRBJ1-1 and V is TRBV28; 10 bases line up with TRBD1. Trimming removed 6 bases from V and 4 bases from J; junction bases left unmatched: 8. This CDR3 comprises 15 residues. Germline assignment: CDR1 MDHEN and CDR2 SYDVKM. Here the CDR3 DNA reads TGTGCCAGCAGCATCACCCGGACAGGGGGCACTGAAGCTTTCTTT. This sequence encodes CASSITRTGGTEAFF.

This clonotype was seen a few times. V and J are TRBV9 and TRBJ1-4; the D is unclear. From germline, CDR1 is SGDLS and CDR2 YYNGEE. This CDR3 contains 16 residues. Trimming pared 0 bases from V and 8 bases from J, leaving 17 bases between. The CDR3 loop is CASSVGTKLPGEKLFF. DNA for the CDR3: TGTGCCAGCAGCGTAGGCACGAAGCTCCCGGGAGAAAAACTGTTTTTT.

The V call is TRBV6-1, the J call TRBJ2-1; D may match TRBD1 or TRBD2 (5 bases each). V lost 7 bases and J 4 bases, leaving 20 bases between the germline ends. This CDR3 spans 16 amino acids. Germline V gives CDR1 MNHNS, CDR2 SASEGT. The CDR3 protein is CASTQVGAVIYNEQFF. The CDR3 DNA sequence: TGTGCCAGCACCCAAGTCGGGGCAGTAATTTACAATGAGCAGTTCTTC.

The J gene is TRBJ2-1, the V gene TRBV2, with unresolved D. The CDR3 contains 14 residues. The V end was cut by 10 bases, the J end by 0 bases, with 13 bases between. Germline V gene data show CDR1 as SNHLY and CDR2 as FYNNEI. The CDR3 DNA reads TGTGCCACCGTCCGCGCAAGCTCCTACAATGAGCAGTTCTTC. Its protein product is CATVRASSYNEQFF.